These T cell receptor beta chains were read from a single sample in a study of T cells in localized non-small cell lung cancer. Method: immunoSEQ multiplex PCR; TCRdb's copy keeps in-frame clones and lacks some. The sample holds fewer than 30,000 clones, roughly nine tenths seen once. The source was peripheral blood, collected before any cancer treatment. The receptor source for this set is a woman aged 35 to 75 with stage I lung adenocarcinoma. Each CDR3 is given with its conserved first and last residue. A D gene is named only where the DNA matches it firmly. Size is stated for part of the rows, as once, few or many counts, or as a class when the clone is expanded.

J gene	D gene	V gene	clone size	CDR3 protein	CDR3 DNA
TRBJ2-3	TRBD2	TRBV11-2	-	CASSLVTGGRDTQYF	TGTGCCAGCAGCTTAGTCACGGGGGGGCGGGATACGCAGTATTTT
TRBJ2-2	-	TRBV7-9	-	CASSLRSGLTGELFF	TGTGCCAGCAGCTTAAGGTCGGGGCTTACCGGGGAGCTGTTTTTT
TRBJ2-2	-	TRBV7-2	-	CASSRGDTNTGELFF	TGTGCCAGCAGCCGAGGGGACACAAACACCGGGGAGCTGTTTTTT
TRBJ2-2	-	TRBV7-2	-	CASSLEVGGAAGELFF	TGTGCCAGCAGCTTAGAAGTTGGCGGGGCCGCCGGGGAGCTGTTTTTT
TRBJ2-3	TRBD2	TRBV9	-	CASSVELAGGPGTDTQYF	TGTGCCAGCAGCGTAGAACTAGCGGGGGGGCCAGGGACAGATACGCAGTATTTT
TRBJ1-1	TRBD1	TRBV5-1	-	CASSLQGGGTEAFF	TGCGCCAGCAGCCTTCAGGGGGGTGGAACTGAAGCTTTCTTT
TRBJ1-1	-	TRBV11-2	-	CASSLPGANTEAFF	TGTGCCAGCAGCTTACCGGGGGCGAACACTGAAGCTTTCTTT
TRBJ1-2	-	TRBV19	-	CASSIDREYGYTF	TGTGCCAGTAGTATAGATCGGGAATATGGCTACACCTTC
TRBJ2-2	-	TRBV10-1	-	CASSENRVAGELFF	TGCGCCAGCAGTGAGAACAGAGTTGCCGGGGAGCTGTTTTTT
TRBJ1-1	-	TRBV6-5	once	CASSYSENTEAFF	TGTGCCAGCAGTTACTCTGAGAACACTGAAGCTTTCTTT
TRBJ2-7	-	TRBV6-6	-	CASSRTDWEQYF	TGTGCCAGCAGCAGGACCGACTGGGAGCAGTACTTC
TRBJ2-7	TRBD1	TRBV29-1	once	CSVLLQGNEQYF	TGCAGCGTCCTGTTACAGGGGAACGAGCAGTACTTC
TRBJ2-1	TRBD2	TRBV6-1	-	CASRVLAGAYNEQFF	TGTGCCAGCAGGGTACTAGCGGGGGCCTACAATGAGCAGTTCTTC
TRBJ2-7	TRBD2	TRBV10-3	-	CAIRESGGYDEQYF	TGTGCCATCAGGGAAAGCGGGGGATACGATGAGCAGTACTTC
TRBJ2-3	TRBD1	TRBV4-1	-	CASSHDRERDTQYF	TGCGCCAGCAGCCACGACAGGGAACGAGATACGCAGTATTTT
TRBJ1-2	TRBD1	TRBV7-2	once	CASSMDRGNYGYTF	TGTGCCAGCAGCATGGACAGGGGCAACTATGGCTACACCTTC
TRBJ1-1	-	TRBV18	-	CASSPPRGAFTEAFF	TGTGCCAGCTCACCACCCCGGGGGGCTTTCACTGAAGCTTTCTTT
TRBJ2-7	-	TRBV7-8	medium-sized	CASSFGTAGEQYF	TGTGCCAGCAGCTTCGGGACGGCAGGGGAGCAGTACTTC
TRBJ2-5	TRBD1	TRBV11-3	-	CASSRGTGEKMETQYF	TGTGCCAGCAGCCGCGGGACAGGGGAGAAGATGGAGACCCAGTACTTC
TRBJ1-2	-	TRBV5-6	-	CASSFGYGYTF	TGTGCCAGCAGCTTTGGCTATGGCTACACCTTC
TRBJ1-5	-	TRBV6-6	-	CASGKGQYSNQPQHF	TGTGCCAGCGGCAAAGGACAGTATAGCAATCAGCCCCAGCATTTT
TRBJ1-1	-	TRBV7-3	-	CASSFRMNTEAFF	TGTGCCAGCAGCTTCAGAATGAACACTGAAGCTTTCTTT
TRBJ2-2	-	TRBV28	-	CASSITGHTGELFF	TGTGCCAGCAGTATCACCGGACACACCGGGGAGCTGTTTTTT